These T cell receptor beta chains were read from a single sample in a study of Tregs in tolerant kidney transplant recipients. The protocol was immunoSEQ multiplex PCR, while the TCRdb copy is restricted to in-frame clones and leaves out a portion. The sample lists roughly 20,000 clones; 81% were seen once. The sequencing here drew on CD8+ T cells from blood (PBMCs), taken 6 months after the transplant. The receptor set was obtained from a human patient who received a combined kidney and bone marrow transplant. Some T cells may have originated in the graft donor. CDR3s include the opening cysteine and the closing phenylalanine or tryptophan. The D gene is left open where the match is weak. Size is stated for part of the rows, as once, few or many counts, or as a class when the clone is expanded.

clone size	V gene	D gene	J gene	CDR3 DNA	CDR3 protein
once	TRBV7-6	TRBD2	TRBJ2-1	TGTGCCAGCAGCTCAAACCGACTAGCGGGAGATGAGCAGTTCTTC	CASSSNRLAGDEQFF
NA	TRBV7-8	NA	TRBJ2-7	TGTGCCAGCAGCTACATTATGGAGGGATCCTCCTACGAGCAGTACTTC	CASSYIMEGSSYEQYF
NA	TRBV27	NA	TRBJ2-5	TGTGCCAGCAGTTCAGGGGAGACCCAGTACTTC	CASSSGETQYF
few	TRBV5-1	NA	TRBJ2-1	TGCGTGTCCCGGGACTCCTACAATGAGCAGTTCTTC	CVSRDSYNEQFF
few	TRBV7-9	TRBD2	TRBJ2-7	TGTGCCAGCAGCTTATACGTGGGAGGGAAATACGAGCAGTACTTC	CASSLYVGGKYEQYF
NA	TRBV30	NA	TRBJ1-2	TGTGCCTGGAGTGGAAACCCCGACAACCTCTGGGGCTACACCTTC	CAWSGNPDNLWGYTF
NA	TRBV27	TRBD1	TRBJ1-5	TGTGCCAGCAGTTACTTACAGGGGGCTCAGCCCCAGCATTTT	CASSYLQGAQPQHF
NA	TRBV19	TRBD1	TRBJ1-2	TGTGCCAGTAGCCCAGAGAGTGGAGGGGGCAATGGCTACACCTTC	CASSPESGGGNGYTF
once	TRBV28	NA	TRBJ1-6	TGTGCCAGCAGCCCCCAGGGTATGAACTCCCCCCTCCACTTT	CASSPQGMNSPLHF
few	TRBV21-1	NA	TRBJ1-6	TGTGCCAGCAGCAAAGGAGGTTCACCCCTCCACTTT	CASSKGGSPLHF
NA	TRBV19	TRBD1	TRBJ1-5	TGTGCCAGTAGTTGGGGACAGGCCAATCAGCCCCAGCATTTT	CASSWGQANQPQHF
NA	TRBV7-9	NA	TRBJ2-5	TGTGCCAGCAGCTTAGGTGAGGGAGCAGAGACCCAGTACTTC	CASSLGEGAETQYF
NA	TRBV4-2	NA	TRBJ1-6	TGTGCCAGCAGCCTCTATAATTCCCCCCTCCACTTT	CASSLYNSPLHF
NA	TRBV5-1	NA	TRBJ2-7	TGCGCCAGCAGCGACCTGCCAGGGAACTACGAGCAGTACTTC	CASSDLPGNYEQYF
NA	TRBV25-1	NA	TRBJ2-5	TGTGCCAGCAGTGGGCAGGGTCACGGTACCCAGTACTTC	CASSGQGHGTQYF
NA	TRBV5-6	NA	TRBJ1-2	TGTGCCAGCAGCTTGGCGGGGGAATCGGACTACACCTTC	CASSLAGESDYTF
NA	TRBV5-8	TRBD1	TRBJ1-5	TGTGCCAGCACCGAACTACAGGGGCATCAGCCCCAGCATTTT	CASTELQGHQPQHF
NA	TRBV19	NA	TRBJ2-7	TGTGCCAGTAGCCGCTCAGGGCCCTACGAGCAGTACTTC	CASSRSGPYEQYF
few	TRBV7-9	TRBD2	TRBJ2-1	TGTGCCAGCAGCACGACTAGCGGATCCCCGGGGAATGAGCAGTTCTTC	CASSTTSGSPGNEQFF
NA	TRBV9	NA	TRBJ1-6	TGTGCCAGCAGCGCTGGACAAAGCTCCTATAATTCACCCCTCCACTTT	CASSAGQSSYNSPLHF
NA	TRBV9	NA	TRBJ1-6	TGTGCCAGCAGCGTAGGGGACAAGGGGAATTCACCCCTCCACTTT	CASSVGDKGNSPLHF
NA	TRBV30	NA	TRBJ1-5	TGTGCCTGGAGCCTCGGGGCGGGGGGCAAGGTACGAAGGCGGAAAAGCAATCAGCCCCAGCATTTT	CAWSLGAGGKVRRRKSNQPQHF
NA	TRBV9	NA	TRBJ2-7	TGTGCCAGCAGCGTAGAGGGGGGGCATCTCGTAGAGCAGTACTTC	CASSVEGGHLVEQYF
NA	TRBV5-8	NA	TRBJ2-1	TGTGCCAGCAGCTTGGCGACTTGGAATGAGCAGTTCTTC	CASSLATWNEQFF
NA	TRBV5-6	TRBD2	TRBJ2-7	TGTGCCAGCAGCTTCGGGAGGGTCTACGAGCAGTACTTC	CASSFGRVYEQYF
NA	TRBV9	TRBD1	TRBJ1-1	TGTGCCAGCAGCGAACGGGACAGCGAAGCTTTCTTT	CASSERDSEAFF
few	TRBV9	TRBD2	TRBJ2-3	TGTGCCAGCAGCTCCCCCCTACGGGGGGGACCCCCCCATACGCAGTATTTT	CASSSPLRGGPPHTQYF
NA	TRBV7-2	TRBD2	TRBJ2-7	TGTGCCAGCAGCTTCCTGGGGGGGGCCTACGAGCAGTACTTC	CASSFLGGAYEQYF
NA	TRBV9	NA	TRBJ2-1	TGTGCCAGCAGCGATTTAGCGGAGCGGTACAATGAGCAGTTCTTC	CASSDLAERYNEQFF
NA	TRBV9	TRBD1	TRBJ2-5	TGTGCCAGCAGCGGATGGACAGGAGGACAGGAGACCCAGTACTTC	CASSGWTGGQETQYF
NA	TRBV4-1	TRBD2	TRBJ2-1	TGCGCCAGCAGCCAAGCAAGCGGGATCTCCTACAATGAGCAGTTCTTC	CASSQASGISYNEQFF
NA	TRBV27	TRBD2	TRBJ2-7	TGTGCCAGCAGTTCGGGACTAGCGCTAACCTACGAGCAGTACTTC	CASSSGLALTYEQYF
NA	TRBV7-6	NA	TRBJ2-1	TGTGCCAGCAGCGTGACTAGTGAGCAGTTCTTC	CASSVTSEQFF